This T cell receptor (beta chain) was identified in a study of PD-L1 blockade in urothelial cancer. Across the whole study: Previous chemotherapy exposure amounted to 0 to 3 regimens for patients. T cells were recovered from blood samples at a median of around 130,000. At 3 weeks (second dose) and 6 weeks after starting treatment, blood was analyzed.

The V end lost 11 bases, the J end lost 3 bases, and 19 bases lay between the germline ends. CDR3 size: 14 residues. Germline V gives CDR1 SEHNR, CDR2 FQNEAQ (reference sequence). Study conclusions and caveats: In blood sampled pretreatment, TCR clonality below the median predicted better survival.

Documented time point: peripheral blood 6 weeks after treatment start. TCRdb's table, derived via immunoSEQ multiplex PCR, lists solely in-frame clones and lacks some. The sample yields around 110,000 clones, less than 95% seen once. Comment on this clone: As yet, its antigen is unknown.

The input for sequencing was PBMCs, taken around atezolizumab (anti-PD-L1) treatment. The rearrangement joins TRBV7-9 to TRBJ1-1, with a tentative D call TRBD1 (6 bases). This clonotype originated in a man aged 60 to 69 with urothelial cancer. CDR3 bases: TGTGCCCTTATACGGGGGGGGCGCGACACTGAAGCTTTCTTT. This sequence encodes CALIRGGRDTEAFF. The entire variable domain, with the rest obtained from reference TRBV7-9 and TRBJ1-1, is as follows: DTGVSQNPRHKITKRGQNVTFRCDPISEHNRLYWYRQTLGQGPEFLTYFQNEAQLEKSRLLSDRFSAERPKGSFSTLEIQRTEQGDSAMYLCALIRGGRDTEAFFGQGTRLTVV.